This T cell receptor beta chain was recovered during a study of T cells after yellow fever vaccination. This clonotype appeared a few times. Looked up from germline, CDR1 is LGHNA and CDR2 is YNFKEQ. V gave up 1 base and J gave up 4 bases; unmatched junction bases: 7. This CDR3 spans 17 amino acids. TCR cDNA, made by 5'RACE template switching, carried an added universal primer site and UMIs. TCRdb processed the 5' RACE reads anew with MiXCR; each CDR3 protein has one entry. The sample has fewer than 650,000 distinct CDR3 sequences, 21% seen once. The chain recombines TRBV4-2 with TRBJ2-3, with 11 bases aligning to TRBD2. Material: PBMCs, obtained approximately 22 days after the first yellow fever vaccination. The receptor was isolated from a man aged 18 to 30 who received the YFV17D yellow fever vaccine. The CDR3 coding sequence is TGTGCCAGCAGCCAAGTGGAATTAGCGGGGGGGCCAGATACGCAGTATTTT. This codes for CASSQVELAGGPDTQYF.